This T cell receptor (beta chain) was captured by sequencing in a study of breast tumors, draining lymph nodes, adjacent tissues. Unmatched junction bases numbered 10, after V lost 1 base and J lost 3 bases. CDR3 length equals 16 residues. The germline gives CDR1 SGHRS, CDR2 YFSETQ. In TCRdb, the multiplex PCR reads were re-called with MiXCR into one record per CDR3 protein. The sample contains roughly 70,000 distinct CDR3 sequences, less than 50% of which appear only once. This TCR came from a female donor with breast cancer. Some clones in this sample may be carry-over from other donors' samples. Source material: breast tumor tissue. The V and J genes are TRBV5-1 and TRBJ2-7; the match to TRBD1 covers 7 bases. CDR3: CASSLLPGTENYEQYF. CDR3 sequence (DNA): TGCGCCAGCAGCTTGCTACCCGGGACAGAAAACTACGAGCAGTACTTC.